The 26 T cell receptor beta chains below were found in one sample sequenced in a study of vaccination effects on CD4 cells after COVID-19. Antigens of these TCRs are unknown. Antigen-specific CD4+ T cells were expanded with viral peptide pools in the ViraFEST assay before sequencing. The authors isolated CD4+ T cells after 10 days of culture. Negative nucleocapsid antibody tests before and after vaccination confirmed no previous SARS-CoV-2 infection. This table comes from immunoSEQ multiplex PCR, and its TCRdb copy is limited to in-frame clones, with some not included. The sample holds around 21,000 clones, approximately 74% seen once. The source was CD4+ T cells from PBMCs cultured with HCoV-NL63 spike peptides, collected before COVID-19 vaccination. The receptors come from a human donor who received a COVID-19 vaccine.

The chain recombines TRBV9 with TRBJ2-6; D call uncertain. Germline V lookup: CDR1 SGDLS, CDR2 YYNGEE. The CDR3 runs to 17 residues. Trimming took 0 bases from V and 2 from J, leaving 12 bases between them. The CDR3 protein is CASSVVGSIPGANVLTF. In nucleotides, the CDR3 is TGTGCCAGCAGCGTAGTCGGCTCCATTCCTGGGGCCAACGTCCTGACTTTC.

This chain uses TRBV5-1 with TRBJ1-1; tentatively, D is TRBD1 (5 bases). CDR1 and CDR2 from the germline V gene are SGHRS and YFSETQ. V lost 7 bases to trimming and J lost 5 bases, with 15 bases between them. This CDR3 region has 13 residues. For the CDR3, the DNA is TGCGCCAGCGGTAATACCGAGGGGACTGAAGCTTTCTTT. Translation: CASGNTEGTEAFF.

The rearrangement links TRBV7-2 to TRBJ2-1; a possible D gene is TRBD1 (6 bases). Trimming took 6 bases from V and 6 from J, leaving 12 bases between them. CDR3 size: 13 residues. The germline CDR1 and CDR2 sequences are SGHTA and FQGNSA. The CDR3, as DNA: TGTGCCAGCAGTACAGGGCCCCCCAATGAGCAGTTCTTC. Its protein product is CASSTGPPNEQFF.

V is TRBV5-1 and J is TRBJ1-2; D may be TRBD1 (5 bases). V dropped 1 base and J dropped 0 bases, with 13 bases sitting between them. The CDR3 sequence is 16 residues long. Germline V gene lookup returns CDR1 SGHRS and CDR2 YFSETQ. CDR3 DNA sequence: TGCGCCAGCAGCTTGCAGGGAACTAGCGCTAACTATGGCTACACCTTC. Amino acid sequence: CASSLQGTSANYGYTF. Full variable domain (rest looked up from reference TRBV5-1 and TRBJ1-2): KAGVTQTPRYLIKTRGQQVTLSCSPISGHRSVSWYQQTPGQGLQFLFEYFSETQRNKGNFPGRFSGRQFSNSRSEMNVSTLELGDSALYLCASSLQGTSANYGYTFGSGTRLTVV.

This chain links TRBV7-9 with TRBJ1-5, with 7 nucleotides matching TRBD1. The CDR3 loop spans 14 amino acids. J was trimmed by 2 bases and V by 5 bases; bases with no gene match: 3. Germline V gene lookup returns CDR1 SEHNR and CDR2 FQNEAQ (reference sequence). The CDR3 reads CASSPGQGNQPQHF. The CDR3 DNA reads TGTGCCAGCAGCCCAGGACAGGGCAATCAGCCCCAGCATTTT.

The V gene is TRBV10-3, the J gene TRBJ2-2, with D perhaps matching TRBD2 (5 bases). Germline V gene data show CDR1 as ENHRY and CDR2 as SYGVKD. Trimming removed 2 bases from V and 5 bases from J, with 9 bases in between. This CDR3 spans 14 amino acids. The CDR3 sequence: CAISERGITGELFF. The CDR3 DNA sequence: TGTGCCATCAGTGAGAGAGGGATTACCGGGGAGCTGTTTTTT.

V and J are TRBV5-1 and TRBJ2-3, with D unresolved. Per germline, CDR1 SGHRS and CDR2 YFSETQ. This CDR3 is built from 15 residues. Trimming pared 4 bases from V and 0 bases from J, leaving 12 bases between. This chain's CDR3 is CASSRDGSSTDTQYF. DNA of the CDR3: TGCGCCAGCAGCCGTGACGGTTCTAGCACAGATACGCAGTATTTT.

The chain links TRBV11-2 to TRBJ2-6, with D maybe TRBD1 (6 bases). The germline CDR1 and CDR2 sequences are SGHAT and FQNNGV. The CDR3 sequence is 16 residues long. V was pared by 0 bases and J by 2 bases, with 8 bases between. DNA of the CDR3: TGTGCCAGCAGCTTAGACCCAGGGGCTGGGGCCAACGTCCTGACTTTC. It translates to CASSLDPGAGANVLTF.

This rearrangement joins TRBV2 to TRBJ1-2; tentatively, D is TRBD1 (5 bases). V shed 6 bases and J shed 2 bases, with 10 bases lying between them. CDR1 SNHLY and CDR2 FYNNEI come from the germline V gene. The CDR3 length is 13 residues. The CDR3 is CASSPGENYGYTF. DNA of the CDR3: TGTGCCAGCAGCCCGGGGGAAAACTATGGCTACACCTTC. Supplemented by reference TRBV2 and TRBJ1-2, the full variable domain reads EPEVTQTPSHQVTQMGQEVILRCVPISNHLYFYWYRQILGQKVEFLVSFYNNEISEKSEIFDDQFSVERPDGSNFTLKIRSTKLEDSAMYFCASSPGENYGYTFGSGTRLTVV.

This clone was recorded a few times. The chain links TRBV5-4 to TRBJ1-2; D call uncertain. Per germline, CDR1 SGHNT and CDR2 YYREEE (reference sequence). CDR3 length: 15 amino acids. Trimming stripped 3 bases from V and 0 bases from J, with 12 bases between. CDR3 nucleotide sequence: TGTGCCAGCAGCTCTGGCGGCGATGCTAACTATGGCTACACCTTC. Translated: CASSSGGDANYGYTF.

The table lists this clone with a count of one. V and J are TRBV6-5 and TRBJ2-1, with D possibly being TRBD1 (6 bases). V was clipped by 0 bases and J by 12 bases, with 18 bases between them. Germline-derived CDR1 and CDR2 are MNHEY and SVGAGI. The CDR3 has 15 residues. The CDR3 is CASSYSLTGPWGQFF. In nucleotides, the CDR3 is TGTGCCAGCAGTTACTCTTTGACAGGCCCCTGGGGGCAGTTCTTC.

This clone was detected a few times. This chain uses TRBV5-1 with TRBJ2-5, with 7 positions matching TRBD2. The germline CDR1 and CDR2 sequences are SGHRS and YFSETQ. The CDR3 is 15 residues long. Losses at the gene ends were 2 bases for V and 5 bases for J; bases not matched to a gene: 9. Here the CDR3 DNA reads TGCGCCAGCAGCTTCGGCGGGAGTGGGGGGGAGACCCAGTACTTC. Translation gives CASSFGGSGGETQYF.

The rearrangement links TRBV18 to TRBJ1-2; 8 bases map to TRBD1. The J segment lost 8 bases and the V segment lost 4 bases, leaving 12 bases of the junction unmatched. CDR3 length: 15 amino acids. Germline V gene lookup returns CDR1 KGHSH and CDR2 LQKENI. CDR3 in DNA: TGTGCCAGCTCACTCCTCCTGGGACAGGTGGACGGCTACACCTTC. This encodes CASSLLLGQVDGYTF.

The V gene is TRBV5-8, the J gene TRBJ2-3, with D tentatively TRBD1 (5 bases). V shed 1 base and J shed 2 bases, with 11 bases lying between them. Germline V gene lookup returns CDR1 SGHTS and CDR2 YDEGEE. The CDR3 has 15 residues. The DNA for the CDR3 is TGTGCCAGCAGCTTGCAGGGCAGGTCCACAGATACGCAGTATTTT. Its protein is CASSLQGRSTDTQYF. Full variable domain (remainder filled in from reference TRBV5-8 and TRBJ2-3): EAGVTQSPTHLIKTRGQQATLRCSPISGHTSVYWYQQALGLGLQFLLWYDEGEERNRGNFPPRFSGRQFPNYSSELNVNALELEDSALYLCASSLQGRSTDTQYFGPGTRLTVL.

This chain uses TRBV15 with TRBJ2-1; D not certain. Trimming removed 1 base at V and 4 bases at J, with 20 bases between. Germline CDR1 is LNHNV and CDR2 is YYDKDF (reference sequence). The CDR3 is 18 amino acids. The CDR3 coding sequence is TGTGCCACCAGCAGAGTGTCTGGCGTGAAGTTGAATTACAATGAGCAGTTCTTC. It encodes CATSRVSGVKLNYNEQFF. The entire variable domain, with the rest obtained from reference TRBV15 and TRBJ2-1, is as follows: DAMVIQNPRYQVTQFGKPVTLSCSQTLNHNVMYWYQQKSSQAPKLLFHYYDKDFNNEADTPDNFQSRRPNTSFCFLDIRSPGLGDTAMYLCATSRVSGVKLNYNEQFFGPGTRLTVL.

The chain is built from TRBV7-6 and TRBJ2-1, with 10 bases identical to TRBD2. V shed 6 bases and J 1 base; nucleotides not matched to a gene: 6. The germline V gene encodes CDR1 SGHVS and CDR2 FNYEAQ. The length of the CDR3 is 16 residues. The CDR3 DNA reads TGTGCCAGCAGTCCGGGACTAGCGAGTTCCTACAATGAGCAGTTCTTC. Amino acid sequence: CASSPGLASSYNEQFF.

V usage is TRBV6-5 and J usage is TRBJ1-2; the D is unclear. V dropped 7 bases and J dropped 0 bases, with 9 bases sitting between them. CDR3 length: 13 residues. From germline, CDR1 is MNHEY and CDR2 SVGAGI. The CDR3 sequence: CASNIPPNYGYTF. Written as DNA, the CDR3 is TGTGCCAGCAATATACCGCCTAACTATGGCTACACCTTC.

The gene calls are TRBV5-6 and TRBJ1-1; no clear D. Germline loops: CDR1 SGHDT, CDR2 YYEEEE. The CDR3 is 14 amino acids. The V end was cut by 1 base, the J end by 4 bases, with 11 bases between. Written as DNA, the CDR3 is TGTGCCAGCAGCTTGTATCTACGGGGCACTGAAGCTTTCTTT. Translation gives CASSLYLRGTEAFF.

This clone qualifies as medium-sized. CDR3 DNA: TGCGCCAGCAGCTCGGGACAGGGTTTCTACGAGCAGTACTTC. This codes for CASSSGQGFYEQYF. The genes are TRBV5-1 and TRBJ2-7, with 9 bases fitting TRBD1. The CDR3 consists of 14 residues. V shed 3 bases, J shed 3 bases, and the junction held 4 bases outside the gene matches. CDR1 and CDR2 (germline): SGHRS, YFSETQ.

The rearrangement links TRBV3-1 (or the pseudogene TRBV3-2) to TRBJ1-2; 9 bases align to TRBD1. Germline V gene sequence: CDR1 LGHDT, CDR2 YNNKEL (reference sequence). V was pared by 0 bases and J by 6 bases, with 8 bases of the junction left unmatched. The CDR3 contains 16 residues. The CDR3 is CASSQDWGQGGDGYTF. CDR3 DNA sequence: TGTGCCAGCAGCCAAGATTGGGGACAGGGAGGGGATGGCTACACCTTC.

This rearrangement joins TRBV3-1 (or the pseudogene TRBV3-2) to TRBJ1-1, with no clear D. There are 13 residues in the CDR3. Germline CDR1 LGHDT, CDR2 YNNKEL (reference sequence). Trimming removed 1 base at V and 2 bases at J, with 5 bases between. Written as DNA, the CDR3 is TGTGCCAGCAGCCAAGGGGGTAACACTGAAGCTTTCTTT. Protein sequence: CASSQGGNTEAFF.

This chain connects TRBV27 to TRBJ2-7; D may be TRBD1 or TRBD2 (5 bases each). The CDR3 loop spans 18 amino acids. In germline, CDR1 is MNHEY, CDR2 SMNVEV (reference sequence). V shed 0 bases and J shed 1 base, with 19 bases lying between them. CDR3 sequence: CASSLSELGWDGSYEQYF. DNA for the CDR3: TGTGCCAGCAGTTTATCGGAGTTGGGCTGGGACGGTTCCTACGAGCAGTACTTC.

The CDR3 DNA reads as TGCGCCAGCAGCCACCGGGTACGGGTCGCTAGGGAAAAACTGTTTTTT. Translating it yields CASSHRVRVAREKLFF. The chain uses TRBV4-1 and TRBJ1-4; no clear D gene. Germline CDR1 and CDR2: MGHRA and YSYEKL. CDR3 length: 16 amino acids. V shed 3 bases and J shed 8 bases, with 19 bases lying between them.

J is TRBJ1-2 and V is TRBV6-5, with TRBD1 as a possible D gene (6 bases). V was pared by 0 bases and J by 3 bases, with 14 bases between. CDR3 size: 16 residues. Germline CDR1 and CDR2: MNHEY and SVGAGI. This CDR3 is CASSYSEGGGDYGYTF. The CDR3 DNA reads TGTGCCAGCAGTTACTCGGAGGGAGGGGGTGACTATGGCTACACCTTC.

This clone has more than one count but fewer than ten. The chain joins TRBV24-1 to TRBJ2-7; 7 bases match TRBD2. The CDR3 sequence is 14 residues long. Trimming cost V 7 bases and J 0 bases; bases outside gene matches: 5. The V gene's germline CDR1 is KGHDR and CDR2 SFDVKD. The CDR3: CATRAGTTSYEQYF. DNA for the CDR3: TGTGCCACCAGAGCCGGGACTACCTCCTACGAGCAGTACTTC.

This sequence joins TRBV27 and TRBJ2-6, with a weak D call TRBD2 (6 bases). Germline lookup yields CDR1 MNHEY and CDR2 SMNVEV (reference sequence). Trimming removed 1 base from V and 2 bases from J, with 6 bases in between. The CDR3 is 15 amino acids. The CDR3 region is CASSLWGAGANVLTF. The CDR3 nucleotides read TGTGCCAGCAGTTTATGGGGGGCTGGGGCCAACGTCCTGACTTTC.